These T cell receptor beta chains were read from a single sample in a study of T-cell memory formation after mild COVID-19. TCRdb fed the 5' RACE reads into MiXCR, producing one record per CDR3 protein. The sample lists approximately 390,000 distinct CDR3 sequences; 15% to 20% were seen once. Sequencing was carried out using PBMCs or a T cell subset sorted from them (not recorded which). The receptors come from a young man who had mild COVID-19 (a few samples of this study predate the infection). Cell type and time point are not known. Both conserved end residues are part of each CDR3. D genes are given only for firm matches. The size entry is marked missing in some rows and otherwise reads once, few, many or a size class.

V gene	clone size	J gene	D gene	CDR3 DNA	CDR3 protein
TRBV11-2	-	TRBJ2-1	-	TGTGCCAGCAGCTCGCCCAACAGAGACAGTCGAACTCACGTGTTCTTC	CASSSPNRDSRTHVFF
TRBV7-6	many	TRBJ2-5	TRBD1	TGTGCCAGCAGCTTAGCGAGAGGGGGCGCGGGGACCCAGTACTTC	CASSLARGGAGTQYF
TRBV5-1	-	TRBJ2-5	TRBD2	TGCGCCAGCAGCTTATTCGGGGGGGCAGAGACCCAGTACTTC	CASSLFGGAETQYF
TRBV6-6	few	TRBJ1-5	-	TGTGCCAGCAGTTACTGGGAGGAGAACCAGCCCCAGCATTTT	CASSYWEENQPQHF
TRBV5-5	-	TRBJ1-5	-	TGTGCCAGCAGCTTGGATTTGGGGGGTTTGGGTCAGCCCCAGCATTTT	CASSLDLGGLGQPQHF
TRBV5-1	few	TRBJ1-4	-	TGCGCCAGCAGCTCGGGGGTAGAGCAGACTAATGAAAAACTGTTTTTT	CASSSGVEQTNEKLFF
TRBV29-1	few	TRBJ2-3	-	TGCAGCGTTATTACCCGACCGCTCACAGATACGCAGTATTTT	CSVITRPLTDTQYF
TRBV12-3/TRBV12-4	-	TRBJ1-1	-	TGTGCCAGCACCCTGGGAGACACTGAAGCTTTCTTT	CASTLGDTEAFF
TRBV14	-	TRBJ2-3	TRBD1	TGTGCCAGCAGCCAAGGGGACAGGGGAAACACAGATACGCAGTATTTT	CASSQGDRGNTDTQYF
TRBV20-1	-	TRBJ1-5	-	TGCAGTGCTAGAGGGACAGACAATCAGCCCCAGCATTTT	CSARGTDNQPQHF
TRBV29-1	-	TRBJ2-3	-	TGCAGCGTAGGAACTAGCCCCGATACGCAGTATTTT	CSVGTSPDTQYF
TRBV12-3/TRBV12-4	many	TRBJ1-1	-	TGTGCCAGCAGTTTACCGGGACAAGAAGCTTTCTTT	CASSLPGQEAFF
TRBV11-2	-	TRBJ2-5	-	TGTGCCAGCAGCCCTCTTACGGGGGAGGTGCGAGAGACCCAGTACTTC	CASSPLTGEVRETQYF
TRBV6-6	few	TRBJ1-1	-	TGTGCCACCTCCGGGGGGTTCACTGAAGCTTTCTTT	CATSGGFTEAFF
TRBV20-1	few	TRBJ2-1	-	TGCAGTGCTATAGGGACCCGAATCTCACACAATGAGCAGTTCTTC	CSAIGTRISHNEQFF
TRBV19	few	TRBJ2-3	TRBD2	TGTGCCAGTAGTATAGAGGAGCGGGGAAGGACAGATACGCAGTATTTT	CASSIEERGRTDTQYF
TRBV23-1	few	TRBJ1-6	-	TGCGCCAGCTCGCGCATCCCCCTCCACTTT	CASSRIPLHF
TRBV7-2	few	TRBJ1-2	TRBD1	TGTGCCAGCAGCCCACTACAGGGGCCCTGGGGTTATGGCTACACCTTC	CASSPLQGPWGYGYTF
TRBV5-1	-	TRBJ1-5	-	TGCGCCAGCAGCTTGGACGGGGGGTCTTTCGGTCAGCCCCAGCATTTT	CASSLDGGSFGQPQHF
TRBV7-9	many	TRBJ1-1	-	TGTGCCAGCAGCTTAGTGTCCGGGAGTACCACTGAAGCTTTCTTT	CASSLVSGSTTEAFF
TRBV5-1	-	TRBJ2-3	-	TGCGCCAGCAGCTTGGTTTCGGGCAGATTCACAGATACGCAGTATTTT	CASSLVSGRFTDTQYF
TRBV20-1	-	TRBJ2-3	-	TGCAGTGCTAGAGAGGGGAGCACAGATACGCAGTATTTT	CSAREGSTDTQYF
TRBV6-2/TRBV6-3	-	TRBJ1-2	-	TGTGCCAGCACCCCAGGCTCTATCGGCTACACCTTC	CASTPGSIGYTF
TRBV6-2/TRBV6-3	-	TRBJ2-2	-	TGTGCCAGCAGCTCCGGTCCCCCGGGACAAACAACCGGGGAGCTGTTTTTT	CASSSGPPGQTTGELFF
TRBV20-1	few	TRBJ2-1	TRBD2	TGCAGTGCCAATAGGCTAGCGGGGGTGTCAACCTACAATGAGCAGTTCTTC	CSANRLAGVSTYNEQFF
TRBV5-1	few	TRBJ2-1	TRBD1	TGCGCCAGCAGCTCCGGGACAGGGATTCTCTATGAGCAGTTCTTC	CASSSGTGILYEQFF
TRBV5-1	-	TRBJ2-3	-	TGCGCCAGCAGCTTTCAGGGCCACGACACAGATACGCAGTATTTT	CASSFQGHDTDTQYF
TRBV28	-	TRBJ2-1	TRBD2	TGTGCCAGCAGTTTAAGGCCCTCGGCGGGGGGGCATAGGGAGCAGTTCTTC	CASSLRPSAGGHREQFF
TRBV7-3	-	TRBJ2-3	-	TGTGCCAGCAGCTTATCCGATGCAGATACGCAGTATTTT	CASSLSDADTQYF
TRBV12-3/TRBV12-4	once	TRBJ1-6	-	TGTGCCAGCAGTCCCGGGAATCGGAATTCACCCATCCACTTT	CASSPGNRNSPIHF
TRBV7-9	many	TRBJ2-7	-	TGTGCCAGCAGCGCCGCCTCGACCCCCTACGAGCAGTACTTC	CASSAASTPYEQYF
TRBV12-3/TRBV12-4	few	TRBJ1-3	-	TGTGCCAGCAGACTACAGGGCCCTGGAAACACCATATATTTT	CASRLQGPGNTIYF
TRBV29-1	-	TRBJ2-1	TRBD2	TGCAGCGTTGTAGCATTAGCGGGGGTCAATGAGCAGTTCTTC	CSVVALAGVNEQFF
TRBV5-1	-	TRBJ2-2	TRBD2	TGCGCCAGCAGCTTTCCCCTCTCGCTAGCGGGGGAAAACACCGGGGAGCTGTTTTTT	CASSFPLSLAGENTGELFF
TRBV6-5	many	TRBJ2-7	TRBD1	TGTGCCAGCAGTTACGTTGTTGATTTTTGGCAGGGGGCTGGCGAGCAGTACTTC	CASSYVVDFWQGAGEQYF
TRBV4-2	-	TRBJ1-4	TRBD1	TGTGCCAGCAGCCAAACAGGGGGCCACGTCGAAAAACTGTTTTTT	CASSQTGGHVEKLFF
TRBV9	-	TRBJ2-3	-	TGTGCCAGCAGTTTAATGGGGGGCGACACAGATACGCAGTATTTT	CASSLMGGDTDTQYF
TRBV7-2	many	TRBJ2-1	-	TGTGCCAGCAGCTTATTCAGCTCCTACAATGAGCAGTTCTTC	CASSLFSSYNEQFF
TRBV29-1	few	TRBJ1-1	-	TGCAGCGTTGAATTTTCACAGGGATATGAAGCTTTCTTT	CSVEFSQGYEAFF
TRBV7-9	many	TRBJ2-3	-	TGTGCCACCGACGAGACCAGAGAGGGAGGCAGGGATACGCAGTATTTT	CATDETREGGRDTQYF
TRBV5-1	few	TRBJ1-4	TRBD1	TGCGCCAGCAGCGTGCAGGGGGCGACTAATGAAAAACTGTTTTTT	CASSVQGATNEKLFF
TRBV9	-	TRBJ2-5	-	TGTGCCAGCAGCGTAGACTTTAGTCCTAAAGAGACCCAGTACTTC	CASSVDFSPKETQYF
TRBV7-9	few	TRBJ2-6	-	TGTGCCAGCAGCTCTAGCCGGGACAAGGACTACGTCCTGACTTTC	CASSSSRDKDYVLTF
TRBV27	few	TRBJ2-3	TRBD1	TGTGCCAGCGGACAGGGTGTCGCAGATACGCAGTATTTT	CASGQGVADTQYF
TRBV4-3	-	TRBJ1-1	-	TGCGCCAGCAGCCAAGATCTGTCCGCTAGGTACACTGAAGCTTTCTTT	CASSQDLSARYTEAFF
TRBV6-5	few	TRBJ1-6	-	TGTGCCAGCAGTTACGGCTTTAAGCCAGATTCACCCCTCCACTTT	CASSYGFKPDSPLHF